These T cell receptor beta chains were read from a single sample in a study of CD8+ T cells in alopecia areata. Libraries were prepared by immunoSEQ multiplex PCR; TCRdb keeps only in-frame clonotypes and omits some of them. The sample contains 250,000 or so clones, approximately 61% of which appear only once. The sequenced sample was CD4+ T cells sorted from blood, obtained at week 0. The receptors originated from a human donor with alopecia areata. Each CDR3 is given with its conserved first and last residue. A D gene is named only where the DNA matches it firmly. Only part of the rows carry a size: once, few, many, or a class if the clone is expanded.

D gene: -
J gene: TRBJ1-1
V gene: TRBV11-1
clone size: -
CDR3 protein: CASSFSYAEAFF
CDR3 DNA: TGTGCCAGCAGCTTCAGTTATGCTGAAGCTTTCTTT

D gene: -
J gene: TRBJ1-2
V gene: TRBV5-1
clone size: -
CDR3 protein: CASSAQGVGYGYTF
CDR3 DNA: TGCGCCAGCAGCGCCCAAGGGGTGGGCTATGGCTACACCTTC

D gene: TRBD1
J gene: TRBJ2-5
V gene: TRBV5-1
clone size: -
CDR3 protein: CASSLGDRGQETQYF
CDR3 DNA: TGCGCCAGCAGCTTGGGGGACAGGGGGCAAGAGACCCAGTACTTC

D gene: -
J gene: TRBJ1-2
V gene: TRBV7-8
clone size: -
CDR3 protein: CASSYSLGQNYGYTF
CDR3 DNA: TGTGCCAGCAGCTATAGTCTTGGACAGAATTATGGCTACACCTTC

D gene: TRBD1
J gene: TRBJ2-6
V gene: TRBV4-1
clone size: once
CDR3 protein: CASSQTGADGANVLTF
CDR3 DNA: TGCGCCAGCAGCCAGACAGGGGCGGATGGGGCCAACGTCCTGACTTTC

D gene: -
J gene: TRBJ2-7
V gene: TRBV7-2
clone size: few
CDR3 protein: CASSLGQGQYF
CDR3 DNA: TGTGCCAGCAGCTTAGGGCAGGGGCAGTACTTC

D gene: -
J gene: TRBJ2-1
V gene: TRBV29-1
clone size: -
CDR3 protein: CSVRGQSDGEQFF
CDR3 DNA: TGCAGCGTGCGCGGACAGAGCGACGGTGAGCAGTTCTTC

D gene: -
J gene: TRBJ2-6
V gene: TRBV7-8
clone size: once
CDR3 protein: CASSEGLSGANVLTF
CDR3 DNA: TGTGCCAGCAGCGAGGGACTCTCTGGGGCCAACGTCCTGACTTTC

D gene: -
J gene: TRBJ2-5
V gene: TRBV2
clone size: -
CDR3 protein: CASSVPNQETQYF
CDR3 DNA: TGTGCCAGCAGTGTTCCGAACCAAGAGACCCAGTACTTC

D gene: -
J gene: TRBJ2-2
V gene: TRBV30
clone size: -
CDR3 protein: CAWSVLGSGELFF
CDR3 DNA: TGTGCCTGGAGTGTACTGGGATCCGGGGAGCTGTTTTTT

D gene: -
J gene: TRBJ2-7
V gene: TRBV7-2
clone size: few
CDR3 protein: CASSFSQGNYEQYF
CDR3 DNA: TGTGCCAGCAGCTTTTCTCAGGGGAACTACGAGCAGTACTTC

D gene: -
J gene: TRBJ1-5
V gene: TRBV30
clone size: -
CDR3 protein: CAWSVQQGSNQPQHF
CDR3 DNA: TGTGCCTGGAGTGTACAACAGGGAAGCAATCAGCCCCAGCATTTT

D gene: -
J gene: TRBJ2-7
V gene: TRBV2
clone size: few
CDR3 protein: CAGDKTWTDYEQYF
CDR3 DNA: TGTGCCGGAGATAAGACGTGGACAGACTACGAGCAGTACTTC

D gene: -
J gene: TRBJ1-1
V gene: TRBV30
clone size: -
CDR3 protein: CAWSVKRSANTEAFF
CDR3 DNA: TGTGCCTGGAGTGTGAAACGGAGTGCGAACACTGAAGCTTTCTTT

D gene: -
J gene: TRBJ2-7
V gene: TRBV30
clone size: few
CDR3 protein: CAWNRPVGEQYF
CDR3 DNA: TGTGCCTGGAACCGCCCCGTGGGTGAGCAGTACTTC

D gene: -
J gene: TRBJ2-7
V gene: TRBV9
clone size: -
CDR3 protein: CASSPGPSLRAQYF
CDR3 DNA: TGTGCCAGCAGCCCCGGGCCCAGCCTACGAGCGCAGTACTTC

D gene: -
J gene: TRBJ1-2
V gene: TRBV5-1
clone size: -
CDR3 protein: CASSDNGDGYTF
CDR3 DNA: TGCGCCAGCAGTGACAACGGGGATGGCTACACCTTC

D gene: -
J gene: TRBJ1-1
V gene: TRBV30
clone size: -
CDR3 protein: CAWSVRQGNTEAFF
CDR3 DNA: TGTGCCTGGAGTGTACGTCAGGGGAACACTGAAGCTTTCTTT

D gene: -
J gene: TRBJ2-3
V gene: TRBV9
clone size: -
CDR3 protein: CASSVDLDTQYF
CDR3 DNA: TGTGCCAGCAGCGTCGACCTCGATACGCAGTATTTT

D gene: TRBD2
J gene: TRBJ2-2
V gene: TRBV6-5
clone size: -
CDR3 protein: CATPGGGAVDGELFF
CDR3 DNA: TGTGCCACCCCAGGCGGGGGGGCCGTGGACGGGGAGCTGTTTTTT

D gene: -
J gene: TRBJ1-5
V gene: TRBV7-2
clone size: -
CDR3 protein: CASSLVGHQPQHF
CDR3 DNA: TGTGCCAGCAGCTTAGTAGGGCATCAGCCCCAGCATTTT

D gene: -
J gene: TRBJ2-5
V gene: TRBV27
clone size: -
CDR3 protein: CASSLYETQYF
CDR3 DNA: TGTGCCAGCAGTTTATATGAGACCCAGTACTTC

D gene: -
J gene: TRBJ2-1
V gene: TRBV29-1
clone size: -
CDR3 protein: CSVEDQGGASYNEQFF
CDR3 DNA: TGCAGCGTTGAAGATCAGGGCGGGGCGTCCTACAATGAGCAGTTCTTC

D gene: TRBD1
J gene: TRBJ2-3
V gene: TRBV11-2
clone size: -
CDR3 protein: CASSPTGGHGTDTQYF
CDR3 DNA: TGTGCCAGCAGCCCTACAGGGGGCCACGGCACAGATACGCAGTATTTT

D gene: -
J gene: TRBJ2-2
V gene: TRBV7-2
clone size: -
CDR3 protein: CASSLDPNTGELFF
CDR3 DNA: TGTGCCAGCAGCTTAGACCCGAACACCGGGGAGCTGTTTTTT

D gene: TRBD1
J gene: TRBJ1-5
V gene: TRBV29-1
clone size: -
CDR3 protein: CSVSRDSEQPQHF
CDR3 DNA: TGCAGCGTTAGCCGGGACAGCGAGCAGCCCCAGCATTTT

D gene: -
J gene: TRBJ2-7
V gene: TRBV7-9
clone size: -
CDR3 protein: CASSLRGRDEQYF
CDR3 DNA: TGTGCCAGCAGCTTAAGGGGTCGGGACGAGCAGTACTTC

D gene: TRBD1
J gene: TRBJ2-1
V gene: TRBV7-9
clone size: -
CDR3 protein: CASSFTVGTVFSYNEQFF
CDR3 DNA: TGTGCCAGCAGCTTCACAGTGGGGACAGTATTCTCCTACAATGAGCAGTTCTTC

D gene: -
J gene: TRBJ2-1
V gene: TRBV29-1
clone size: once
CDR3 protein: CSVEGYNEQFF
CDR3 DNA: TGCAGCGTTGAAGGGTACAATGAGCAGTTCTTC

D gene: -
J gene: TRBJ2-5
V gene: TRBV30
clone size: few
CDR3 protein: CAWRPKGGGTQYF
CDR3 DNA: TGTGCCTGGAGACCGAAAGGGGGAGGGACCCAGTACTTC

D gene: -
J gene: TRBJ2-3
V gene: TRBV30
clone size: -
CDR3 protein: CAWSVLGTHPDTQYF
CDR3 DNA: TGTGCCTGGAGTGTACTTGGGACCCACCCCGATACGCAGTATTTT

D gene: -
J gene: TRBJ2-5
V gene: TRBV25-1
clone size: -
CDR3 protein: CASSESRTRETQYF
CDR3 DNA: TGTGCCAGCAGTGAATCCCGAACACGAGAGACCCAGTACTTC

D gene: -
J gene: TRBJ1-1
V gene: TRBV5-1
clone size: -
CDR3 protein: CASSPGGGTEAFF
CDR3 DNA: TGCGCCAGCAGCCCCGGAGGGGGCACTGAAGCTTTCTTT

D gene: -
J gene: TRBJ2-3
V gene: TRBV20-1
clone size: -
CDR3 protein: CSGGAGDTQYF
CDR3 DNA: TGCAGTGGCGGGGCTGGAGATACGCAGTATTTT

D gene: -
J gene: TRBJ2-5
V gene: TRBV15
clone size: -
CDR3 protein: CATSSQETQYF
CDR3 DNA: TGTGCCACCAGCTCCCAGGAGACCCAGTACTTC

D gene: -
J gene: TRBJ2-7
V gene: TRBV5-5
clone size: -
CDR3 protein: CASSLSGTFGEQYF
CDR3 DNA: TGTGCCAGCAGCTTGTCAGGTACCTTCGGGGAGCAGTACTTC

D gene: -
J gene: TRBJ2-2
V gene: TRBV30
clone size: -
CDR3 protein: CALTGTNTGELFF
CDR3 DNA: TGTGCCTTAACAGGGACGAACACCGGGGAGCTGTTTTTT

D gene: TRBD1
J gene: TRBJ1-5
V gene: TRBV19
clone size: -
CDR3 protein: CASSNGDRRLSNQPQHF
CDR3 DNA: TGTGCCAGTAGTAATGGGGACAGACGATTAAGCAATCAGCCCCAGCATTTT

D gene: -
J gene: TRBJ2-5
V gene: TRBV25-1
clone size: once
CDR3 protein: CASSEAGRETQYF
CDR3 DNA: TGTGCCAGCAGTGAAGCAGGGCGGGAGACCCAGTACTTC

D gene: -
J gene: TRBJ1-5
V gene: TRBV30
clone size: once
CDR3 protein: CAWSDVGPDQPQHF
CDR3 DNA: TGTGCCTGGAGTGATGTCGGGCCAGATCAGCCCCAGCATTTT

D gene: -
J gene: TRBJ2-2
V gene: TRBV10-3
clone size: few
CDR3 protein: CAISESRGYTGELFF
CDR3 DNA: TGTGCCATCAGTGAGTCTAGGGGGTACACCGGGGAGCTGTTTTTT

D gene: -
J gene: TRBJ1-2
V gene: TRBV27
clone size: -
CDR3 protein: CASSSYDSYGYTF
CDR3 DNA: TGTGCCAGCAGTTCCTACGACAGCTATGGCTACACCTTC

D gene: -
J gene: TRBJ1-2
V gene: TRBV29-1
clone size: few
CDR3 protein: CSVSQGAANYGYTF
CDR3 DNA: TGCAGCGTGTCGCAAGGGGCAGCTAACTATGGCTACACCTTC

D gene: -
J gene: TRBJ2-5
V gene: TRBV29-1
clone size: few
CDR3 protein: CSVRTDAQETQYF
CDR3 DNA: TGCAGCGTTCGGACGGACGCCCAAGAGACCCAGTACTTC

D gene: TRBD1
J gene: TRBJ2-5
V gene: TRBV19
clone size: -
CDR3 protein: CASRDRGKQETQYF
CDR3 DNA: TGTGCCAGTCGGGACAGGGGCAAGCAAGAGACCCAGTACTTC

D gene: TRBD1
J gene: TRBJ2-1
V gene: TRBV5-1
clone size: -
CDR3 protein: CASSFGQGADEQFF
CDR3 DNA: TGCGCCAGCAGCTTTGGACAGGGGGCCGATGAGCAGTTCTTC

D gene: TRBD1
J gene: TRBJ1-5
V gene: TRBV30
clone size: -
CDR3 protein: CAWKGQGDQPQHF
CDR3 DNA: TGTGCCTGGAAAGGGCAGGGGGACCAGCCCCAGCATTTT

D gene: -
J gene: TRBJ1-1
V gene: TRBV6-6
clone size: once
CDR3 protein: CASSYGGQLNTEAFF
CDR3 DNA: TGTGCCAGCAGTTACGGCGGACAGTTGAACACTGAAGCTTTCTTT

D gene: -
J gene: TRBJ1-6
V gene: TRBV7-8
clone size: -
CDR3 protein: CASSHSSYNSPLHF
CDR3 DNA: TGTGCCAGCAGCCATAGCTCCTATAATTCACCCCTCCACTTT

D gene: -
J gene: TRBJ2-7
V gene: TRBV30
clone size: -
CDR3 protein: CAWTRMGTNMGSTIGYF
CDR3 DNA: TGTGCCTGGACCCGAATGGGGACCAATATGGGGTCTACGATCGGGTACTTC

D gene: TRBD1
J gene: TRBJ1-1
V gene: TRBV30
clone size: few
CDR3 protein: CAWSGARGGSAFF
CDR3 DNA: TGTGCCTGGAGTGGCGCGCGAGGGGGCTCTGCTTTCTTT

D gene: -
J gene: TRBJ2-7
V gene: TRBV6-1
clone size: -
CDR3 protein: CASSEWGSVFWDEQYF
CDR3 DNA: TGTGCCAGCAGTGAATGGGGAAGCGTATTCTGGGACGAGCAGTACTTC

D gene: -
J gene: TRBJ2-5
V gene: TRBV4-3
clone size: -
CDR3 protein: CASSQDRLPQETQYF
CDR3 DNA: TGCGCCAGCAGCCAAGACCGACTACCCCAAGAGACCCAGTACTTC

D gene: TRBD2
J gene: TRBJ2-1
V gene: TRBV30
clone size: -
CDR3 protein: CAWSVLAGGGEQFF
CDR3 DNA: TGTGCCTGGAGTGTCCTAGCGGGGGGAGGTGAGCAGTTCTTC

D gene: -
J gene: TRBJ1-2
V gene: TRBV2
clone size: -
CDR3 protein: CASIGRRGYTF
CDR3 DNA: TGTGCCAGCATTGGGAGAAGAGGCTACACCTTC

D gene: TRBD1
J gene: TRBJ2-5
V gene: TRBV29-1
clone size: -
CDR3 protein: CSVGDRGRKETQYF
CDR3 DNA: TGCAGCGTTGGGGACAGGGGGCGGAAAGAGACCCAGTACTTC

D gene: -
J gene: TRBJ1-2
V gene: TRBV19
clone size: -
CDR3 protein: CATGIGSGYGYTF
CDR3 DNA: TGTGCCACCGGAATAGGCAGTGGCTATGGCTACACCTTC

D gene: -
J gene: TRBJ1-1
V gene: TRBV30
clone size: -
CDR3 protein: CAWKAGWDTEAFF
CDR3 DNA: TGTGCCTGGAAAGCAGGGTGGGACACTGAAGCTTTCTTT